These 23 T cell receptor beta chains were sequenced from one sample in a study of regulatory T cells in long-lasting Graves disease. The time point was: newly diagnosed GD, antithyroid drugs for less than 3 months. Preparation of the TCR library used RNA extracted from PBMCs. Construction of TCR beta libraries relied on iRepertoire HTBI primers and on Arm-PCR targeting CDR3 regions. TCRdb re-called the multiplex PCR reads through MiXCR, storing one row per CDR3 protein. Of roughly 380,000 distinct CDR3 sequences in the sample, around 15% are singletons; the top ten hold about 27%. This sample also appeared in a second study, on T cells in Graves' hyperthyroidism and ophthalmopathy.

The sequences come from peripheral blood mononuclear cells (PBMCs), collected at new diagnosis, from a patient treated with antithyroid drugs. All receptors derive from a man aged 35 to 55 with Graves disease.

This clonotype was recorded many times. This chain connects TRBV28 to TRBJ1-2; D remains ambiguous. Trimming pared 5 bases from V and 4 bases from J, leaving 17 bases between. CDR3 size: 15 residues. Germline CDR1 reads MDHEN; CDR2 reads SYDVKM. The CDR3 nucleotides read TGTGCCAGCAGTCCCTTCCGAGGCAGTCTCTATGGCTACACCTTC. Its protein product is CASSPFRGSLYGYTF.

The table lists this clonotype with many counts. CDR3: CASSFGGGDQPQHF. CDR3 nucleotide sequence: TGTGCCAGCAGTTTCGGGGGGGGGGATCAGCCCCAGCATTTT. The chain links TRBV27 to TRBJ1-5, with a weak D call TRBD1 (5 bases). Trimming removed 3 bases at V and 5 bases at J, with 11 bases between. The V gene's germline CDR1 is MNHEY and CDR2 SMNVEV (reference sequence). This CDR3 spans 14 amino acids.

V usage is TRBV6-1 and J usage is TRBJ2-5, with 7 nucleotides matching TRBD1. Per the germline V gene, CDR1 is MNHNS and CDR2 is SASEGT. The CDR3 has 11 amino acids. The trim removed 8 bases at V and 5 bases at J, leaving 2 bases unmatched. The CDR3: CASGQAETQYF. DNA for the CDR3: TGTGCCAGCGGACAGGCCGAGACCCAGTACTTC.

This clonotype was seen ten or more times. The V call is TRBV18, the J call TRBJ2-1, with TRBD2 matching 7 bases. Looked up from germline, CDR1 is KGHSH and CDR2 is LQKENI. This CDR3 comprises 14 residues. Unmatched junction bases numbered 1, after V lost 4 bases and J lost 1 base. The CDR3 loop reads CASSQGGSYNEQFF. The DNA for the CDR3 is TGTGCCAGCTCACAGGGAGGGTCCTACAATGAGCAGTTCTTC.

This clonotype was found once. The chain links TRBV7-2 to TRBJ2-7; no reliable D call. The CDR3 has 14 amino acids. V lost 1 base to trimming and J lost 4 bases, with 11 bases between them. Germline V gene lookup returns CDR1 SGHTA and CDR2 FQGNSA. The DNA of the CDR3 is TGTGCCAGCAGCTTAGTAGGTAGTGGTTACGAGCAGTACTTC. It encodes CASSLVGSGYEQYF.

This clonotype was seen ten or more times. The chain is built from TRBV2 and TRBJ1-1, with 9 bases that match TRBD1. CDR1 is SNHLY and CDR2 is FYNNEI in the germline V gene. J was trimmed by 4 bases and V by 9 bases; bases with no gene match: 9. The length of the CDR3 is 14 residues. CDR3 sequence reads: CARETGQGVTEAFF. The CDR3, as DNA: TGTGCCAGGGAGACGGGACAGGGCGTCACTGAAGCTTTCTTT.

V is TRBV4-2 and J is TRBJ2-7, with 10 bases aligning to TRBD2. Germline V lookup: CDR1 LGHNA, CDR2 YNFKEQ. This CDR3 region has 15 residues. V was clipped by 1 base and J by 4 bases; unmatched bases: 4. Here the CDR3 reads CASSQVGLARYEQYF. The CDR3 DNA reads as TGTGCCAGCAGCCAAGTGGGACTAGCGAGGTACGAGCAGTACTTC.

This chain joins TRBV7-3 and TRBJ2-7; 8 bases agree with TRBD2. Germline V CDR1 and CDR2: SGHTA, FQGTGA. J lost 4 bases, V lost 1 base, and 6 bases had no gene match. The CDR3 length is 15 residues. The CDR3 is CASSLSAGGGYEQYF. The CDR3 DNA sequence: TGTGCCAGCAGCTTAAGTGCGGGGGGCGGGTACGAGCAGTACTTC.

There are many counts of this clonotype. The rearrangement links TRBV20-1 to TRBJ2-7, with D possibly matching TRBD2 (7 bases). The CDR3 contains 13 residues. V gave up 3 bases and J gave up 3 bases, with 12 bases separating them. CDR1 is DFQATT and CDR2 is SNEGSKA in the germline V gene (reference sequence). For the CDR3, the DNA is TGCAGTGCTAGTAAGGGGGGGAACTACGAGCAGTACTTC. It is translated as CSASKGGNYEQYF.

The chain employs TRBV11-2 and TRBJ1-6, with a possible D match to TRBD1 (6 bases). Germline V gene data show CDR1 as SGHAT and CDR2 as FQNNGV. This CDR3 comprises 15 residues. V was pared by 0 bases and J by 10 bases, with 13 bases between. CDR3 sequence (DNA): TGTGCCAGCAGCTTAGAGGGGGGGGCGCGCTCACCCCTCCACTTT. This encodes CASSLEGGARSPLHF.

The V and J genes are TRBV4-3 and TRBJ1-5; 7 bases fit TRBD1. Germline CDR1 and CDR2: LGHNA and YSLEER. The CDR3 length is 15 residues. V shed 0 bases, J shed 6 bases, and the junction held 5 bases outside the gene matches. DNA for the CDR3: TGCGCCAGCAGCCAAGACAGGGGGACCGGTCAGCCCCAGCATTTT. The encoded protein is CASSQDRGTGQPQHF.

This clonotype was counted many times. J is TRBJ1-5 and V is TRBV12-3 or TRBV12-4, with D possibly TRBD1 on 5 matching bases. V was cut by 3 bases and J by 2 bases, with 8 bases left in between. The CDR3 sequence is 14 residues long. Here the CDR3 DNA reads TGTGCCAGCAGTTTTGAAGGGGGCAATCAGCCCCAGCATTTT. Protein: CASSFEGGNQPQHF.

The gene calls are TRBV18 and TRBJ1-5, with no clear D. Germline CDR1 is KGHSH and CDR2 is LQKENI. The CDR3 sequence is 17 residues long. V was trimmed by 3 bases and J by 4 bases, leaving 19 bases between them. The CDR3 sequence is CASSPKSLVNTNQPQHF. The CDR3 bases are TGTGCCAGCTCACCGAAATCTCTGGTTAACACTAATCAGCCCCAGCATTTT. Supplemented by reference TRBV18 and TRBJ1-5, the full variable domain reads NAGVMQNPRHLVRRRGQEARLRCSPMKGHSHVYWYRQLPEEGLKFMVYLQKENIIDESGMPKERFSAEFPKEGPSILRIQQVVRGDSAAYFCASSPKSLVNTNQPQHFGDGTRLSIL.

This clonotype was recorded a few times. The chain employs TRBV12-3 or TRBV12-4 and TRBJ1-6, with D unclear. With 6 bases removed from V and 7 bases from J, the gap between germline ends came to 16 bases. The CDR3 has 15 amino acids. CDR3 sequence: CASSSAGMANSPLHF. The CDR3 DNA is TGTGCCAGCAGCTCTGCCGGGATGGCAAATTCACCCCTCCACTTT.

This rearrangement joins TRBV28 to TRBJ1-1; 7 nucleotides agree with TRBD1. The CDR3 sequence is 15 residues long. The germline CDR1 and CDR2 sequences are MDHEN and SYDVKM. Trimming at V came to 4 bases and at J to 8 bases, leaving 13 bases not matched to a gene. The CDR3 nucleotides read TGTGCCAGCAGTTCACCCGGACAGGCGTCGGACGAAGCTTTCTTT. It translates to CASSSPGQASDEAFF.

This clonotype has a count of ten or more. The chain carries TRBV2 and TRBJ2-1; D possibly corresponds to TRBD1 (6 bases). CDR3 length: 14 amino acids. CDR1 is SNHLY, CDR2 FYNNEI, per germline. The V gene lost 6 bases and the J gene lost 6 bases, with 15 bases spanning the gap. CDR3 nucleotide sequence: TGTGCCAGCAGGGACAGAAGCCGAAGCAATGAGCAGTTCTTC. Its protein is CASRDRSRSNEQFF.

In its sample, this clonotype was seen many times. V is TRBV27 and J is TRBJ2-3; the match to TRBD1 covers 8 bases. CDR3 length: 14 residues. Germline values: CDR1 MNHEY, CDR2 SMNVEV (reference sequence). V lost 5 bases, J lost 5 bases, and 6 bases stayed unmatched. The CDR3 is CASSQRTGRDTQYF. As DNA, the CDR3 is TGTGCCAGCAGTCAACGGACAGGGAGAGATACGCAGTATTTT.

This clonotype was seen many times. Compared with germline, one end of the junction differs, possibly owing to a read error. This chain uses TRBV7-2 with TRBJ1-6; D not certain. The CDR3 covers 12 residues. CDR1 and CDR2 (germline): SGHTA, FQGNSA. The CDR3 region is CASSLVYSALHF. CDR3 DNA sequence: TGTGCCAGCAGCTTAGTCTATTCAGCCCTCCACTTT. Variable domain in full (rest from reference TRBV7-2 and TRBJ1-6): GAGVSQSPSNKVTEKGKDVELRCDPISGHTALYWYRQSLGQGLEFLIYFQGNSAPDKSGLPSDRFSAERTGGSVSTLTIQRTQQEDSAVYLCASSLVYSALHFGNGTRLTVT.

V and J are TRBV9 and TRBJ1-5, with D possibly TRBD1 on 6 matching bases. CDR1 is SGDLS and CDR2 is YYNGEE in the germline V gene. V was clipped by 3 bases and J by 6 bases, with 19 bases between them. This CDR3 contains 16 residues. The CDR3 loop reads CASSAQAGDPSQPQHF. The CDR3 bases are TGTGCCAGCAGCGCCCAGGCAGGGGATCCTAGTCAGCCCCAGCATTTT.

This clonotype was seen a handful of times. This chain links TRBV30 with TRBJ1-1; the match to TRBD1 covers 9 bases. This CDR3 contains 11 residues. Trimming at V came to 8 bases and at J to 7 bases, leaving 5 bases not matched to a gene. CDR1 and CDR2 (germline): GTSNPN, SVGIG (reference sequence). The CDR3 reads CARGTGNEAFF. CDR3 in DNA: TGTGCCCGTGGGACAGGGAATGAAGCTTTCTTT.

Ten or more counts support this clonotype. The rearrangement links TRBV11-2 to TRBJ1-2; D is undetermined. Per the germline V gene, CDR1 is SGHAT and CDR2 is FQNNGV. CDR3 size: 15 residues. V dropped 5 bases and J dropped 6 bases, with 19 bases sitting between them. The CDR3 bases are TGTGCCAGCAGCCCAACCACTCTCATGTTTAATGGCTACACCTTC. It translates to CASSPTTLMFNGYTF.

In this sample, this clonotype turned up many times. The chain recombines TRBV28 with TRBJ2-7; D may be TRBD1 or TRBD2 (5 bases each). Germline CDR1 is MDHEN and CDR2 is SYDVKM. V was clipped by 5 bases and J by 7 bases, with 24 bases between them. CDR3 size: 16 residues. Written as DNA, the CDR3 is TGTGCCAGCAGTCAACTACCGGGGCAGACTCTGGTAGAGCAGTACTTC. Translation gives CASSQLPGQTLVEQYF.

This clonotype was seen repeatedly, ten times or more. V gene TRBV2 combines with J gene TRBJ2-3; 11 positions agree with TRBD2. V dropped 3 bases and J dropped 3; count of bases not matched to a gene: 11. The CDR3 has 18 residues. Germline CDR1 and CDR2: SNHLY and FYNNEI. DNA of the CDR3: TGTGCCAGCAGTGAGGTTGAGACTAGCGGGGTATGGACAGATACGCAGTATTTT. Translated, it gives CASSEVETSGVWTDTQYF.